One sample yielded the 28 T cell receptor beta chains listed below, sequenced in a study of T cell repertoires in cytomegalovirus infection. What these receptors recognize is not known. TCRdb re-called the reads with MiXCR, one entry per CDR3 protein. The sample includes around 540,000 distinct CDR3 sequences, about 33% seen only once; the top ten take roughly a sixth. This sample comprised cultured PBMCs, obtained from culture after CMV antigen stimulation. All receptors derive from a human donor in good health (CMV status not recorded). Some clones in this sample may be carry-over from other donors' samples.

This clonotype was counted a few times. The rearrangement joins TRBV7-9 to TRBJ2-2; TRBD1 matches at 9 bases. CDR1 is SEHNR and CDR2 is FQNEAQ in the germline V gene (reference sequence). With 4 bases clipped from V and 5 bases from J, the junction kept 8 bases outside the gene matches. The CDR3 contains 16 residues. In DNA form, the CDR3 reads TGTGCCAGCAGCTCCCAGGACAGGGGAAAGACCGGGGAGCTGTTTTTT. Translation: CASSSQDRGKTGELFF.

The V gene is TRBV7-2, the J gene TRBJ2-7, with 10 nucleotides matching TRBD2. The junction had 4 bases not matched to a gene; V was cut back by 4 bases and J by 1 base. This CDR3 contains 15 residues. Germline values: CDR1 SGHTA, CDR2 FQGNSA. CDR3 sequence: CASSYGLAASYEQYF. For the CDR3, the DNA is TGTGCCAGCAGCTATGGACTAGCGGCATCCTACGAGCAGTACTTC.

The chain uses TRBV5-6 and TRBJ1-1; D not certain. Germline values: CDR1 SGHDT, CDR2 YYEEEE. The V end lost 1 base, the J end lost 3 bases, and 10 bases lay between the germline ends. This CDR3 contains 14 residues. CDR3 nucleotides: TGTGCCAGCAGCTTGTTGTCCGGGTACACTGAAGCTTTCTTT. It yields the protein CASSLLSGYTEAFF.

This chain links TRBV19 with TRBJ1-1; 10 bases map to TRBD1. Germline CDR1 LNHDA, CDR2 SQIVND (reference sequence). This CDR3 has 16 amino acids. J was trimmed by 4 bases and V by 7 bases; bases with no gene match: 12. The CDR3 bases are TGTGCCAGTAACGTAGCGGACAGGGGGTCGGGCACTGAAGCTTTCTTT. Protein sequence: CASNVADRGSGTEAFF.

The rearrangement joins TRBV7-2 to TRBJ1-2; TRBD1 matches at 9 bases. The CDR3 contains 15 residues. In germline, CDR1 is SGHTA, CDR2 FQGNSA. J gave up 6 bases and V 5 bases, and 10 bases lay outside the gene matches. CDR3 nucleotides: TGTGCCAGCAGCGCGCAACAGGGGGCGATAGATGGCTACACCTTC. Translated: CASSAQQGAIDGYTF.

The chain has TRBV7-9 and TRBJ2-3; 13 bases fit TRBD2. J gave up 6 bases and V 6 bases, and 3 bases lay outside the gene matches. Germline CDR1 is SEHNR and CDR2 is FQNEAQ (reference sequence). This CDR3 comprises 14 residues. DNA for the CDR3: TGTGCCAGCAGTAAGGGACTAGCGGGGGATACGCAGTATTTT. This sequence encodes CASSKGLAGDTQYF. The whole variable domain, filled in from reference TRBV7-9 and TRBJ2-3, reads DTGVSQNPRHKITKRGQNVTFRCDPISEHNRLYWYRQTLGQGPEFLTYFQNEAQLEKSRLLSDRFSAERPKGSFSTLEIQRTEQGDSAMYLCASSKGLAGDTQYFGPGTRLTVL.

This clonotype was detected many times. This chain uses TRBV7-6 with TRBJ2-1, with 13 nucleotides matching TRBD2. Trimming at V came to 5 bases and at J to 4 bases, leaving 8 bases not matched to a gene. CDR1 is SGHVS, CDR2 FNYEAQ, per germline. This CDR3 comprises 17 residues. The chain's CDR3 is CASSPGTSGISYNEQFF. The CDR3 region has the DNA TGTGCCAGCAGCCCTGGGACTAGCGGGATCTCTTACAATGAGCAGTTCTTC.

This clonotype occurred a few times. The chain uses TRBV10-3 and TRBJ2-7, with D perhaps matching TRBD2 (6 bases). The CDR3 sequence is 15 residues long. Germline V gene lookup returns CDR1 ENHRY and CDR2 SYGVKD. V shed 3 bases and J shed 1 base, with 13 bases lying between them. Written as DNA, the CDR3 is TGTGCCATCAGTGACTACCCCGGGAGTTCCTACGAGCAGTACTTC. Protein product: CAISDYPGSSYEQYF.

CDR3 protein: CASSQDSRGGTYNEQFF. The CDR3, as DNA: TGCGCCAGCAGCCAAGATTCCCGTGGCGGGACCTACAATGAGCAGTTCTTC. The rearrangement joins TRBV4-3 to TRBJ2-1, with TRBD2 as a possible D gene (6 bases). V lost 0 bases and J lost 2, with 14 bases in between. The CDR3 has 17 amino acids. Per germline, CDR1 LGHNA and CDR2 YSLEER.

V gene TRBV10-2 combines with J gene TRBJ2-2; the match to TRBD1 covers 7 bases. Germline lookup yields CDR1 WSHSY and CDR2 SAAADI. CDR3 length: 15 amino acids. The junction had 10 bases not matched to a gene; V was cut back by 5 bases and J by 7 bases. Written as DNA, the CDR3 is TGCGCCAGCAGTTCAAACAGGGGAGTTTTCGGGGAGCTGTTTTTT. Protein: CASSSNRGVFGELFF.

Only a few counts were recorded for this clonotype. This chain uses TRBV6-5 with TRBJ2-7; 11 positions agree with TRBD1. Unmatched junction bases numbered 8, after V lost 6 bases and J lost 7 bases. In germline, CDR1 is MNHEY, CDR2 SVGAGI. The CDR3 is 14 amino acids. The DNA for the CDR3 is TGTGCCAGCAGGTTCGGACAGGGGGCATTTGAGCAGTACTTC. This encodes CASRFGQGAFEQYF.

J is TRBJ2-3 and V is TRBV7-6, with 11 bases identical to TRBD2. After removal of 5 bases from V and 4 bases from J, the junction contained 8 bases not matched to a gene. The germline V gene has CDR1 SGHVS and CDR2 FNYEAQ. The CDR3 totals 16 residues. The CDR3 DNA is TGTGCCAGCAGCCTCTATAGCGGGAGGGCCGCAGATACGCAGTATTTT. This gives the protein CASSLYSGRAADTQYF.

Here the CDR3 reads CASSYGGQGPEQYV. The CDR3 DNA is TGTGCCAGCAGTTACGGAGGACAGGGACCCGAGCAGTACGTC. V usage is TRBV6-2 or TRBV6-3 and J usage is TRBJ2-7; TRBD1 matches at 8 bases. Germline V gives CDR1 MNHEY, CDR2 SVGEGT. The CDR3 extends over 14 amino acids. Trimming cost V 2 bases and J 6 bases; bases outside gene matches: 6.

This clonotype was detected many times. The chain joins TRBV7-2 to TRBJ2-7; D remains ambiguous. Germline values: CDR1 SGHTA, CDR2 FQGNSA. CDR3 length equals 15 residues. Trimming shortened V by 1 base and J by 2 bases, and 12 bases separated the two germline ends. CDR3 protein: CASSLEGSLAYEQYV. The CDR3 DNA follows: TGTGCCAGCAGCTTAGAGGGCTCCCTAGCCTACGAGCAGTACGTC.

This clonotype turned up a few times. This chain connects TRBV20-1 to TRBJ1-1; 10 bases fit TRBD1. The V gene end was trimmed by 5 bases and the J gene end by 1 base; junction bases not matched to a gene: 13. The CDR3 extends over 17 amino acids. Germline values: CDR1 DFQATT, CDR2 SNEGSKA (reference sequence). CDR3 in amino acids: CSALRDRGIVGNTEAFF. DNA for the CDR3: TGCAGTGCTCTTCGGGACAGGGGAATTGTGGGGAACACTGAAGCTTTCTTT.

The chain uses TRBV27 and TRBJ2-1; D gene ambiguous. V lost 5 bases, J lost 0 bases, and 11 bases lay in between. The CDR3 consists of 15 residues. Germline V gene lookup returns CDR1 MNHEY and CDR2 SMNVEV (reference sequence). CDR3 nucleotides: TGTGCCAGCAGTCAAAGGGCCCTCTCCTACAATGAGCAGTTCTTC. This translates into CASSQRALSYNEQFF.

This clonotype has at least ten counts. This chain joins TRBV7-2 and TRBJ2-7; 8 bases line up with TRBD1. Germline CDR1 SGHTA, CDR2 FQGNSA. The J segment lost 5 bases and the V segment lost 3 bases, leaving 9 bases of the junction unmatched. The CDR3 spans 15 residues. CDR3 DNA sequence: TGTGCCAGCAGCTTTCGACAGGGGCAAGTCAACGAGCAGTACTTC. Translating it yields CASSFRQGQVNEQYF.

This rearrangement joins TRBV4-1 to TRBJ1-2; 8 bases map to TRBD1. The CDR3 is 14 amino acids. The germline V gene has CDR1 MGHRA and CDR2 YSYEKL. The V gene end was trimmed by 0 bases and the J gene end by 9 bases; junction bases not matched to a gene: 6. CDR3: CASSQEGTGSSYTF. The CDR3, as DNA: TGCGCCAGCAGCCAAGAGGGGACAGGATCGAGCTACACCTTC.

This chain connects TRBV4-3 to TRBJ2-6, with unresolved D. CDR1 and CDR2 from the germline V gene are LGHNA and YSLEER. The CDR3 covers 15 residues. Trimming left V 1 base short and J 0 bases short, with 4 bases between. This CDR3 is CASSQGASGANVLTF. The DNA for the CDR3 is TGCGCCAGCAGCCAAGGGGCCTCTGGGGCCAACGTCCTGACTTTC.

The rearrangement links TRBV27 to TRBJ1-4; a weak D match, TRBD1 (5 bases). CDR3 length: 15 residues. Germline V lookup: CDR1 MNHEY, CDR2 SMNVEV (reference sequence). V was clipped by 0 bases and J by 8 bases, with 13 bases between them. CDR3 DNA: TGTGCCAGCAGTTTATCCCCAGGGCTGGAGGAAAAACTGTTTTTT. It specifies CASSLSPGLEEKLFF.

This clonotype was seen more than once but under ten times. This chain uses TRBV7-3 with TRBJ1-1; D call uncertain. Per the germline V gene, CDR1 is SGHTA and CDR2 is FQGTGA. This CDR3 has 14 residues. Trimming pared 5 bases from V and 0 bases from J, leaving 10 bases between. The CDR3 spells CASSRHNMNTEAFF. The DNA for the CDR3 is TGTGCCAGCAGCAGACACAATATGAACACTGAAGCTTTCTTT.

This clonotype has a single count. The chain carries TRBV7-2 and TRBJ1-4; 7 bases are shared with TRBD1. CDR1 and CDR2 from the germline V gene are SGHTA and FQGNSA. J gave up 0 bases and V 6 bases, and 7 bases lay outside the gene matches. The CDR3 consists of 16 residues. The CDR3 spells CASSFQGVATNEKLFF. The CDR3, as DNA: TGTGCCAGCAGTTTTCAGGGGGTAGCAACTAATGAAAAACTGTTTTTT.

The V gene is TRBV19, the J gene TRBJ2-1, with TRBD2 matching 8 bases. In germline, CDR1 is LNHDA, CDR2 SQIVND (reference sequence). J gave up 4 bases and V 3 bases, and 5 bases lay outside the gene matches. The CDR3 loop spans 15 amino acids. The CDR3 reads CASSISGERYNEQFF. The DNA of the CDR3 is TGTGCCAGTAGTATTAGCGGGGAGAGGTACAATGAGCAGTTCTTC.

This chain uses TRBV7-2 with TRBJ2-1; 8 bases map to TRBD1. Germline lookup yields CDR1 SGHTA and CDR2 FQGNSA. The CDR3 length is 16 residues. V dropped 1 base and J dropped 6; count of bases not matched to a gene: 8. CDR3 sequence reads: CASSLVGRGLGNEQFF. Written as DNA, the CDR3 is TGTGCCAGCAGCTTAGTGGGCAGGGGGCTCGGCAATGAGCAGTTCTTC.

This clonotype has only a few counts. V usage is TRBV23-1 and J usage is TRBJ2-7; D is unresolved. TRBV23-1 is treated as an ORF (open reading frame) with a function not yet certain. V lost 4 bases, J lost 1 base, and 20 bases lay in between. CDR3 size: 17 residues. This CDR3 is CASSPYLRALRSYEQYF. DNA of the CDR3: TGCGCCAGCAGTCCTTACCTTCGTGCGCTTCGTTCCTACGAGCAGTACTTC.

The chain is built from TRBV6-2 or TRBV6-3 and TRBJ1-5, with D uncertain. The V gene's germline CDR1 is MNHEY and CDR2 SVGEGT. The CDR3 loop spans 14 amino acids. V lost 4 bases to trimming and J lost 6 bases, with 13 bases between them. In DNA, the CDR3 is TGTGCCAGCAGTTCATGGCAGGACGGTCAGCCCCAGCATTTT. Translation: CASSSWQDGQPQHF.

This sequence joins TRBV7-2 and TRBJ2-1; TRBD2 agrees at 11 bases. Per germline, CDR1 SGHTA and CDR2 FQGNSA. The length of the CDR3 is 15 residues. With V trimmed by 5 bases and J by 7 bases, 7 bases remained unmatched. CDR3 sequence reads: CASSHHSGRANEQFF. CDR3 sequence (DNA): TGTGCCAGCAGCCATCATAGCGGGAGGGCGAATGAGCAGTTCTTC.

This clonotype was picked up a small number of times. V gene TRBV6-2 or TRBV6-3 combines with J gene TRBJ2-7; D call uncertain. The V end lost 0 bases, the J end lost 0 bases, and 3 bases lay between the germline ends. The CDR3 is 13 amino acids. The germline CDR1 and CDR2 sequences are MNHEY and SVGEGT. The CDR3 sequence is CASSYSSSYEQYV. CDR3 DNA sequence: TGTGCCAGCAGTTACTCCAGCTCCTACGAGCAGTACGTC.